This T cell receptor beta chain was sequenced in a study of control samples from healthy donors and cancer patients. Libraries were prepared by immunoSEQ multiplex PCR; TCRdb keeps only in-frame clonotypes and omits some of them. The table records under 200,000 clones, 94% of them present only once. The CDR3 covers 15 residues. Germline assignment: CDR1 ENHRY and CDR2 SYGVKD. The trim removed 6 bases at V and 6 bases at J, leaving 7 bases unmatched. The specimen sequenced was blood. The rearrangement links TRBV10-3 to TRBJ2-3; 12 bases are a match to TRBD2. The TCR was taken from a middle-aged woman in good health. CDR3 region: CAIRDSGTSGDTQYF. CDR3 coding DNA: TGTGCCATCAGAGATTCCGGGACTAGCGGGGATACGCAGTATTTT.